Listed below are T cell receptor beta chains from one sample, sequenced in a study of blood T cell repertoires in COVID-19. Clones were read by immunoSEQ multiplex PCR, and TCRdb kept only the in-frame ones, dropping some. The sample records 270,000 or so clones, over 75% being singletons. The sequenced material came from peripheral blood. The source is a human donor in a cohort sampled during active COVID-19. CDR3s include the opening cysteine and the closing phenylalanine or tryptophan. The D gene is left open where the match is weak. Only part of the rows carry a size: once, few, many, or a class if the clone is expanded.

>.|TRBJ2-1|TRBV5-4|TRBD2
CASSLAWVAGGISSYNEQFF
TGTGCCAGCAGCTTGGCCTGGGTAGCGGGAGGGATAAGCTCCTACAATGAGCAGTTCTTC
>.|TRBJ2-3|TRBV7-9|.
CASSLQGWSATNTQYF
TGTGCCAGCAGCTTACAGGGGTGGTCGGCCACGAATACGCAGTATTTT
>.|TRBJ1-1|TRBV19|TRBD1
CASGRTGLNTEAFF
TGTGCCAGCGGAAGGACAGGCTTGAACACTGAAGCTTTCTTT
>once|TRBJ2-2|TRBV29-1|TRBD2
CSVRYGGAYTGELFF
TGCAGCGTGCGATACGGGGGGGCCTACACCGGGGAGCTGTTTTTT
>medium-sized|TRBJ1-2|TRBV6-1|TRBD1
CASSDPYMTQGVWNYGYTF
TGTGCCAGCAGTGATCCCTATATGACACAGGGGGTATGGAACTATGGCTACACCTTC
>few|TRBJ2-2|TRBV6-6|.
CASSLGVGTGELFF
TGTGCCAGCAGTTTAGGGGTGGGAACCGGGGAGCTGTTTTTT
>.|TRBJ2-7|TRBV13|.
CASSTGSGEQYF
TGTGCCAGCAGCACAGGGTCGGGCGAGCAGTACTTC
>few|TRBJ1-2|TRBV3-1/TRBV3-2|.
CASSQEYPALDGYTF
TGTGCCAGCAGCCAAGAATATCCCGCGCTAGATGGCTACACCTTC
>.|TRBJ2-1|TRBV20-1|.
CSASPFGRGSYNEQFF
TGCAGTGCTAGTCCGTTTGGTCGGGGCTCCTACAATGAGCAGTTCTTC
>.|TRBJ2-3|TRBV13|TRBD2
CASSGSGRTQYF
TGTGCCAGCAGTGGCAGCGGGAGGACGCAGTATTTT
>few|TRBJ2-3|TRBV13|TRBD2
CASSETSGTDTQYF
TGTGCCAGCTCAGAGACTAGCGGTACAGATACGCAGTATTTT
>.|TRBJ1-5|TRBV2|.
CASSRVISVNQPQHF
TGTGCCAGCAGTCGGGTAATCAGTGTCAATCAGCCCCAGCATTTT
>.|TRBJ1-3|TRBV28|.
CASTIQQGSGNTIYF
TGTGCCAGCACCATCCAACAGGGCTCTGGAAACACCATATATTTT
>.|TRBJ2-1|TRBV6-5|TRBD2
CASSYVGLAGAGEQFF
TGTGCCAGCAGTTACGTGGGACTAGCGGGGGCCGGGGAGCAGTTCTTC
>few|TRBJ1-4|TRBV11-2|.
CASSAATATNEKLFF
TGTGCCAGCAGCGCCGCGACAGCAACTAATGAAAAACTGTTTTTT
>.|TRBJ1-1|TRBV3-1/TRBV3-2|.
CASREGMVNTEAFF
TGTGCCAGCAGGGAGGGGATGGTGAACACTGAAGCTTTCTTT
>.|TRBJ1-1|TRBV5-1|.
CASSPREGLVNTEAFF
TGCGCCAGCAGCCCCCGGGAGGGGCTAGTGAACACTGAAGCTTTCTTT
>.|TRBJ1-2|TRBV18|.
CASSPQGFDYGYTF
TGTGCCAGCTCGCCTCAGGGGTTCGACTATGGCTACACCTTC
>.|TRBJ1-2|TRBV6-5|.
CASSYRGRGIYGYTF
TGTGCCAGCAGTTATCGAGGCAGGGGCATCTATGGCTACACCTTC
>.|TRBJ2-5|TRBV10-1|TRBD1
CASSGPGTGETQYF
TGCGCCAGCAGTGGACCCGGGACAGGGGAGACCCAGTACTTC
>.|TRBJ2-1|TRBV19|.
CASSLGGNEQFF
TGTGCCAGCTCCCTGGGGGGCAATGAGCAGTTCTTC
>once|TRBJ2-1|TRBV4-1|.
CASSQEVMGGLSNEQFF
TGCGCCAGCAGCCAAGAAGTGATGGGGGGGCTGAGCAATGAGCAGTTCTTC